These T cell receptor beta chains were read from a single sample in a study of T cell clusters in autoimmune cytopenias. Using the multiplex PCR reads, TCRdb records one entry per CDR3 protein without DNA. In total, the table holds more than 3,000 distinct CDR3 sequences. Sequencing used peripheral blood. These receptors all stem from a human donor with an autoimmune cytopenia or autoimmune hepatitis (not recorded which). Both conserved end residues are part of each CDR3. The order of the fields is clone size, V gene, J gene, CDR3 length, CDR3 protein. Size tells how often a clone was seen (once, few, many) or the class of an expanded clone, and some rows leave it out.

medium-sized	TRBV19	TRBJ2-7	15	CASKERDIETYEQYF
-	TRBV6-5	TRBJ1-1	13	CASSEMGNTEAFF
medium-sized	TRBV18	TRBJ2-2	16	CASSTLGQGSIGELFF
medium-sized	TRBV30	TRBJ2-3	14	CAWSDGQVLDTQYF
medium-sized	TRBV15	TRBJ1-4	15	CATSRDDRDNEKLFF
medium-sized	TRBV15	TRBJ1-1	15	CATSREPDRGTEAFF
medium-sized	TRBV6-5	TRBJ1-2	12	CASSWTGGGYTF
-	TRBV30	TRBJ1-4	15	CAWSVGGAGNEKLFF
-	TRBV6-5	TRBJ2-1	15	CASSSGRIPYNEQFF
medium-sized	TRBV29-1	TRBJ1-1	15	CSAPGYRTANTEAFF
medium-sized	TRBV15	TRBJ1-3	16	CATSRGEWGTGNTIYF
-	TRBV6-4	TRBJ1-2	11	CASSLKYGYTF
medium-sized	TRBV6-5	TRBJ1-2	13	CASAKGGGYGYTF
medium-sized	TRBV5-4	TRBJ1-6	14	CASSREGGNSPLHF
medium-sized	TRBV6-4	TRBJ2-1	15	CASSDSSGEYNEQFF